The 25 T cell receptor beta chains presented below share a single source sample, sequenced in a study of blood T cell repertoires in COVID-19. Measured with immunoSEQ multiplex PCR; TCRdb has only the in-frame clones, and not every one. Of over 200,000 clones in the sample, nearly 90% were seen once. The source material was peripheral blood. The receptors shown here come from a human donor in a cohort sampled during active COVID-19.

The rearrangement links TRBV5-6 to TRBJ2-7; 10 nucleotides align to TRBD1. With 4 bases clipped from V and 2 bases from J, the junction kept 12 bases outside the gene matches. Germline CDR1 and CDR2: SGHDT and YYEEEE. CDR3 length: 17 residues. In DNA form, the CDR3 reads TGTGCCAGCAGCCTGTGGGCCGGGACAGGGGTCACCTACGAGCAGTACTTC. As protein: CASSLWAGTGVTYEQYF.

The J gene is TRBJ1-1, the V gene TRBV6-1, with a possible D match to TRBD1 (6 bases). V shed 1 base and J shed 8 bases, with 11 bases lying between them. This CDR3 comprises 13 residues. Germline-derived CDR1 and CDR2 are MNHNS and SASEGT. The CDR3 nucleotides are TGTGCCAGCAGTGAAGGAAGGGGGTTGGAAGCTTTCTTT. Amino acids: CASSEGRGLEAFF.

The chain combines TRBV6-2 or TRBV6-3 with TRBJ2-7, with a possible D match to TRBD2 (5 bases). The CDR3 runs to 15 residues. V lost 3 bases to trimming and J lost 0 bases, with 12 bases between them. The V gene's germline CDR1 is MNHEY and CDR2 SVGEGT. The CDR3 region has the DNA TGTGCCAGCAGTTATGAGGTAGGGAGCTCCTACGAGCAGTACTTC. This gives the protein CASSYEVGSSYEQYF.

This clone has only a few counts. The V call is TRBV7-2, the J call TRBJ1-3, with D possibly TRBD1 on 6 matching bases. V was shortened by 2 bases and J by 0 bases, with 14 bases between the two germline ends. This CDR3 is 17 amino acids long. CDR1 and CDR2 (germline): SGHTA, FQGNSA. The CDR3 spells CASSLRQDSGSGNTIYF. CDR3 DNA: TGTGCCAGCAGCTTACGCCAGGACAGTGGCTCTGGAAACACCATATATTTT.

The chain uses TRBV7-8 and TRBJ1-2; 8 nucleotides agree with TRBD1. Losses at the gene ends were 1 base for V and 6 bases for J; bases not matched to a gene: 7. Germline V gene sequence: CDR1 SGHVS, CDR2 FQNEAQ. This CDR3 has 15 amino acids. The DNA for the CDR3 is TGTGCCAGCAGCTTAGAAGGGACAGGACGGGATGGCTACACCTTC. Protein product: CASSLEGTGRDGYTF.

This chain links TRBV3-1 (or the pseudogene TRBV3-2) with TRBJ2-7; 7 bases fit TRBD1. Germline trimming cut 6 bases from V and 12 bases from J; bases unmatched to any gene: 11. The CDR3 loop spans 12 amino acids. Germline V gives CDR1 LGHDT, CDR2 YNNKEL (reference sequence). The CDR3 sequence: CASRQKPGQMYF. CDR3 bases: TGTGCCAGCAGACAGAAACCGGGACAGATGTACTTC.

The genes are TRBV5-6 and TRBJ1-6, with unresolved D. Germline V gives CDR1 SGHDT, CDR2 YYEEEE. The CDR3 spans 17 residues. V lost 0 bases and J lost 0, with 10 bases in between. CDR3 sequence (DNA): TGTGCCAGCAGCTTGGGTCAAACAAGCTCCTATAATTCACCCCTCCACTTT. Translated: CASSLGQTSSYNSPLHF. The whole variable domain, filled in from reference TRBV5-6 and TRBJ1-6, reads DAGVTQSPTHLIKTRGQQVTLRCSPKSGHDTVSWYQQALGQGPQFIFQYYEEEERQRGNFPDRFSGHQFPNYSSELNVNALLLGDSALYLCASSLGQTSSYNSPLHFGNGTRLTVT.

The chain joins TRBV5-1 to TRBJ2-5; a possible D gene is TRBD2 (5 bases). CDR3 size: 13 residues. Germline lookup yields CDR1 SGHRS and CDR2 YFSETQ. Trimming took 3 bases from V and 5 from J, leaving 11 bases between them. The CDR3 sequence is CASSSLGRETQYF. CDR3 sequence (DNA): TGCGCCAGCAGCTCACTAGGAAGGGAGACCCAGTACTTC.

This clone was seen a few times. The chain has TRBV18 and TRBJ2-2; 8 nucleotides match TRBD2. J gave up 7 bases and V 2 bases, and 6 bases lay outside the gene matches. Germline loops: CDR1 KGHSH, CDR2 LQKENI. The CDR3 totals 15 residues. DNA of the CDR3: TGTGCCAGCTCACCAGCCTCGCGGGAGGTCGGGGAGCTGTTTTTT. This sequence encodes CASSPASREVGELFF.

The chain joins TRBV28 to TRBJ2-2; 8 bases are shared with TRBD1. Germline V gene sequence: CDR1 MDHEN, CDR2 SYDVKM. This CDR3 is 17 amino acids long. The V gene end was trimmed by 6 bases and the J gene end by 2 bases; junction bases not matched to a gene: 11. As DNA, the CDR3 is TGTGCCAGCAGGGTCTCCAGGGGGCTTTTTAACACCGGGGAGCTGTTTTTT. This gives the protein CASRVSRGLFNTGELFF.

The J gene is TRBJ2-7, the V gene TRBV6-5, with D hard to call. The germline V and J ends were trimmed by 5 bases and 4 bases, with 3 bases remaining between them. CDR3 size: 10 residues. Germline V gene lookup returns CDR1 MNHEY and CDR2 SVGAGI. The CDR3 DNA is TGTGCCAGCAGTCTGTACGAGCAGTACTTC. Residues: CASSLYEQYF.

The chain is built from TRBV5-1 and TRBJ2-7; possible D gene TRBD2, 6 bases. CDR1 SGHRS and CDR2 YFSETQ come from the germline V gene. CDR3 length equals 14 residues. Trimming pared 4 bases from V and 4 bases from J, leaving 15 bases between. CDR3 sequence reads: CASSGWGGRYEQYF. CDR3 in DNA: TGCGCCAGCAGCGGATGGGGAGGCAGGTACGAGCAGTACTTC.

This clone has just one count. The chain is built from TRBV5-1 and TRBJ1-6; 9 bases fit TRBD1. Germline V CDR1 and CDR2: SGHRS, YFSETQ. V was pared by 10 bases and J by 8 bases, with 16 bases of the junction left unmatched. There are 16 residues in the CDR3. The CDR3 loop is CASRGGYRGLDSPLHF. The CDR3 DNA reads as TGCGCCTCCCGTGGGGGATACAGGGGGCTCGATTCACCCCTCCACTTT. The whole variable domain, remainder taken from reference TRBV5-1 and TRBJ1-6, is KAGVTQTPRYLIKTRGQQVTLSCSPISGHRSVSWYQQTPGQGLQFLFEYFSETQRNKGNFPGRFSGRQFSNSRSEMNVSTLELGDSALYLCASRGGYRGLDSPLHFGNGTRLTVT.

The chain has TRBV18 and TRBJ2-3; 7 bases agree with TRBD1. Per the germline V gene, CDR1 is KGHSH and CDR2 is LQKENI. With V trimmed by 5 bases and J by 3 bases, 5 bases remained unmatched. This CDR3 region has 14 residues. The CDR3 DNA follows: TGTGCCAGCTCAACCTTACAGGGGACAGATACGCAGTATTTT. Encoded protein: CASSTLQGTDTQYF. Filled out from reference TRBV18 and TRBJ2-3, the complete variable domain reads NAGVMQNPRHLVRRRGQEARLRCSPMKGHSHVYWYRQLPEEGLKFMVYLQKENIIDESGMPKERFSAEFPKEGPSILRIQQVVRGDSAAYFCASSTLQGTDTQYFGPGTRLTVL.

The chain combines TRBV29-1 with TRBJ1-3, with D possibly TRBD1 on 5 matching bases. CDR3 length: 15 residues. V was pared by 3 bases and J by 1 base, with 13 bases between. The germline V gene has CDR1 SQVTM and CDR2 ANQGSEA. The CDR3 loop is CSVEGGGTSGNTIYF. CDR3 coding DNA: TGCAGCGTTGAGGGGGGGGGAACATCTGGAAACACCATATATTTT.

Here the CDR3 DNA reads TGCGCCAGCAGCCAAGATAGTACGGGGGTCTACGAGCAGTACTTC. This codes for CASSQDSTGVYEQYF. The V call is TRBV4-3, the J call TRBJ2-7; the D gene is possibly TRBD2 (6 bases). Germline CDR1 and CDR2: LGHNA and YSLEER. Trimming took 0 bases from V and 3 from J, leaving 12 bases between them. CDR3 length: 15 amino acids.

This sequence joins TRBV3-1 (or the pseudogene TRBV3-2) and TRBJ2-7, with D unresolved. Germline-derived CDR1 and CDR2 are LGHDT and YNNKEL (reference sequence). The CDR3 loop spans 17 amino acids. V was shortened by 4 bases and J by 2 bases, with 21 bases between the two germline ends. CDR3 nucleotide sequence: TGTGCCAGCAGCCTTTATCATTATACGATAAGCACCTACGAGCAGTACTTC. Translated: CASSLYHYTISTYEQYF.

This chain uses TRBV3-1 (or the pseudogene TRBV3-2) with TRBJ1-6, with TRBD1 as a possible D gene (5 bases). Trimming stripped 5 bases from V and 7 bases from J, with 18 bases between. Germline CDR1 and CDR2: LGHDT and YNNKEL (reference sequence). This CDR3 has 16 amino acids. The CDR3 DNA reads TGTGCCAGCAGCTCGGGGGGGAACCGGCCCAATTCACCCCTCCACTTT. It translates to CASSSGGNRPNSPLHF.

The gene calls are TRBV15 and TRBJ2-5; 8 bases align to TRBD1. This CDR3 has 15 amino acids. The germline CDR1 and CDR2 sequences are LNHNV and YYDKDF (reference sequence). With 5 bases clipped from V and 5 bases from J, the junction kept 10 bases outside the gene matches. The CDR3: CATSPPGQGAETQYF. The CDR3 bases are TGTGCCACCAGCCCGCCGGGGCAGGGGGCGGAGACCCAGTACTTC.

This clone was recorded once. The chain employs TRBV9 and TRBJ2-1, with TRBD2 as a possible D gene (7 bases). The V end was cut by 3 bases, the J end by 5 bases, with 18 bases between. The CDR3 sequence is 16 residues long. CDR1 and CDR2 from the germline V gene are SGDLS and YYNGEE. The CDR3 loop reads CASSGARGPYDNEQFF. CDR3 nucleotides: TGTGCCAGCAGCGGAGCGCGGGGGCCGTATGACAATGAGCAGTTCTTC.

In its sample, this clone was seen once. The V and J genes are TRBV11-2 and TRBJ2-3, with a tentative D call TRBD1 (6 bases). The CDR3 is 17 residues long. The V gene's germline CDR1 is SGHAT and CDR2 FQNNGV. Trimming stripped 6 bases from V and 3 bases from J, with 22 bases between. The chain's CDR3 is CASSSTLPGAGTDTQYF. In nucleotides, the CDR3 is TGTGCCAGCAGTTCCACCCTCCCAGGGGCAGGAACAGATACGCAGTATTTT.

This clone has a single count. The genes are TRBV5-1 and TRBJ2-3, with a weak D call TRBD2 (6 bases). V was pared by 2 bases and J by 1 base, with 11 bases between. The germline gives CDR1 SGHRS, CDR2 YFSETQ. The CDR3 contains 15 residues. DNA for the CDR3: TGCGCCAGCAGCTTAGCTAGCGCGGGCACAGATACGCAGTATTTT. Its protein is CASSLASAGTDTQYF.

CDR3 nucleotides: TGTGCCAGCTCACGAGGACAGCTCGCGTACGAGCAGTACTTC. Translated, it gives CASSRGQLAYEQYF. The chain recombines TRBV18 with TRBJ2-7, with D perhaps TRBD1 (6 bases). The germline gives CDR1 KGHSH, CDR2 LQKENI. Trimming removed 4 bases from V and 4 bases from J, with 14 bases in between. The CDR3 extends over 14 amino acids.

The chain employs TRBV2 and TRBJ2-7; 7 bases map to TRBD1. Germline V gives CDR1 SNHLY, CDR2 FYNNEI. There are 16 residues in the CDR3. Unmatched junction bases numbered 15, after V lost 9 bases and J lost 1 base. The CDR3 DNA reads TGTGCCAGGGGCCCAACAGGGGCCGCCCAATCCTACGAGCAGTACTTC. Its translation is CARGPTGAAQSYEQYF.

The CDR3 coding sequence is TGTGCCAGCAGCTTAGCTCGTGCAGGCAATCAGCCCCAGCATTTT. It encodes CASSLARAGNQPQHF. The rearrangement joins TRBV7-2 to TRBJ1-5; D is uncertain. Trimming removed 0 bases at V and 2 bases at J, with 8 bases between. The CDR3 loop spans 15 amino acids. Germline CDR1 reads SGHTA; CDR2 reads FQGNSA. Full variable domain (missing parts from reference TRBV7-2 and TRBJ1-5): GAGVSQSPSNKVTEKGKDVELRCDPISGHTALYWYRQSLGQGLEFLIYFQGNSAPDKSGLPSDRFSAERTGGSVSTLTIQRTQQEDSAVYLCASSLARAGNQPQHFGDGTRLSIL.